A selection of T cell receptor beta chains follows, all from one sample in a study of T cells in localized non-small cell lung cancer. TCRdb's table, derived via immunoSEQ multiplex PCR, lists solely in-frame clones and lacks some. The sample has 20,000 to 25,000 clones, around nine tenths seen once. The sample was PBMCs, taken before any cancer treatment. Receptors were obtained from a man aged 40-75 years with stage II squamous cell lung carcinoma. Each CDR3 is given with its conserved first and last residue. The D gene is left open where the match is weak. Where a row states a size, it is once, few, many or the class of an expanded clone; other rows omit it.

v_gene,abundance,d_gene,j_gene,CDR3nt,CDR3aa
TRBV10-3,once,NA,TRBJ2-5,TGTGCCATCAGTGAGTCGGTAACACCCCAGTACTTC,CAISESVTPQYF
TRBV5-4,NA,NA,TRBJ2-1,TGTGCCAGCAGCTTGGCGGGGGAGAAGAATGAGCAGTTCTTC,CASSLAGEKNEQFF
TRBV5-1,NA,TRBD2,TRBJ2-4,TGCGCCAGCAGCCCGGGACTAGCGGGAGACATTCAGTACTTC,CASSPGLAGDIQYF
TRBV10-3,NA,TRBD2,TRBJ2-5,TGTGCCATCAGATCAACAGTGACTAGCGGGGGGGAAGAGACCCAGTACTTC,CAIRSTVTSGGEETQYF
TRBV19,NA,NA,TRBJ2-2,TGTGCCAGTGCCGGGGGTGCGGCTACGAACACCGGGGAGCTGTTTTTT,CASAGGAATNTGELFF
TRBV7-7,NA,TRBD2,TRBJ2-7,TGTGCTAGCAGCTTTGCCAGCGGGAGCGAATACGAGCAGTACTTC,CASSFASGSEYEQYF
TRBV18,NA,TRBD2,TRBJ2-3,TGTGCCAGCTCACCCCGGCTAGCGGGAGGTCGAGATACGCAGTATTTT,CASSPRLAGGRDTQYF
TRBV19,NA,NA,TRBJ2-1,TGTGCCAGTAGTATAGCTGACGGCAACAATGAGCAGTTCTTC,CASSIADGNNEQFF
TRBV6-5,NA,NA,TRBJ2-7,TGTGCCAGCAGTTATCAGCAGACCTACGAGCAGTACTTC,CASSYQQTYEQYF
TRBV19,NA,NA,TRBJ1-2,TGTGCCAGTAGTCTCCGGGGGAACTATGGCTACACCTTC,CASSLRGNYGYTF
TRBV5-4,NA,NA,TRBJ2-3,TGTGCCAGCAGCTTGCAGGGCTCAGATACGCAGTATTTT,CASSLQGSDTQYF
TRBV5-4,NA,NA,TRBJ2-5,TGTGCCAGCCAGGATGGCAAGGAGACCCAGTACTTC,CASQDGKETQYF
TRBV5-1,once,NA,TRBJ2-5,TGCGCCAGCACCGCTAGCGTACGGGGGCAAGAGACCCAGTACTTC,CASTASVRGQETQYF